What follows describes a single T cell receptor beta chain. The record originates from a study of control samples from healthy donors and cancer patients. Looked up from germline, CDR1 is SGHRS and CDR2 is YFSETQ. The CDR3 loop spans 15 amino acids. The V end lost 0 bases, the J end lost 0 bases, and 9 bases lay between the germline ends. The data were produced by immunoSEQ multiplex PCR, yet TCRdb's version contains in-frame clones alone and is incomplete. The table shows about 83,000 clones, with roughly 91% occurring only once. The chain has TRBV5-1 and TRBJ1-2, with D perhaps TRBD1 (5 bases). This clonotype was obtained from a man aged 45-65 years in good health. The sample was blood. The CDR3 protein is CASSLEATANYGYTF. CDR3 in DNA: TGCGCCAGCAGCTTGGAGGCGACAGCTAACTATGGCTACACCTTC.